One and the same sample provided the 18 T cell receptor beta chains below, sequenced in a study of blood T cell repertoires in COVID-19 (dated by TCRdb to about 2020). Library creation used the immunoSEQ multiplex PCR assay. TCRdb stores this immuneACCESS table with in-frame sequences only. Part of the clones is absent; in the studies checked, under half of the shortfall reflects unresolved V genes, and no reason is known for the rest. The sample table contains roughly 190,000 clones; only one count was recorded for 82% of them. 4.5% to 6.5% of the sample is in the top ten clones. Material: PBMCs or T cells enriched from blood (not recorded which). These receptors were taken from an older woman with acute COVID-19.

The J gene is TRBJ2-1, the V gene TRBV4-3; D is unclear. The ends were cut back, 1 base at V and 3 bases at J, with 13 bases in the middle. This CDR3 contains 16 residues. Germline V gives CDR1 LGHNA, CDR2 YSLEER. CDR3 DNA sequence: TGCGCCAGCAGCCAAGCCCCCGGTTTCGACTACAATGAGCAGTTCTTC. This encodes CASSQAPGFDYNEQFF.

The chain carries TRBV10-1 and TRBJ2-7; the D gene is possibly TRBD2 (5 bases). Trimming took 7 bases from V and 2 from J, leaving 12 bases between them. There are 13 residues in the CDR3. Germline CDR1 WNHNN, CDR2 SYGVQD (reference sequence). The CDR3: CASTRGPAYEQYF. CDR3 sequence (DNA): TGCGCCAGCACGAGAGGGCCTGCCTACGAGCAGTACTTC.

CDR3 sequence (DNA): TGTGCCAGCTCACCGGGACAGGGGCTTCAGCCCCAGCATTTT. Translating it yields CASSPGQGLQPQHF. The gene calls are TRBV7-2 and TRBJ1-5; 10 nucleotides line up with TRBD1. CDR1 and CDR2 from the germline V gene are SGHTA and FQGNSA. The CDR3 consists of 14 residues. V was clipped by 8 bases and J by 6 bases; unmatched bases: 7.

The chain uses TRBV19 and TRBJ2-3, with 10 nucleotides matching TRBD2. This CDR3 region has 15 residues. The V gene's germline CDR1 is LNHDA and CDR2 SQIVND (reference sequence). Germline trimming cut 4 bases from V and 2 bases from J; bases unmatched to any gene: 3. CDR3 sequence reads: CASSTLAGATDTQYF. In nucleotides, the CDR3 is TGTGCCAGTAGTACCCTAGCGGGGGCCACAGATACGCAGTATTTT.

This chain links TRBV6-2 or TRBV6-3 with TRBJ1-1; D gene unclear. V gave up 4 bases and J gave up 10 bases, with 19 bases separating them. CDR1 is MNHEY and CDR2 is SVGEGT in the germline V gene. CDR3 length equals 14 residues. The CDR3 region has the DNA TGTGCCAGCAGTTCCGTGGAGGTCAGAGGGCGAGCTTTCTTT. As protein: CASSSVEVRGRAFF.

This chain uses TRBV9 with TRBJ2-3, with a tentative D call TRBD2 (7 bases). This CDR3 spans 15 amino acids. Germline CDR1 and CDR2: SGDLS and YYNGEE. The V end lost 4 bases, the J end lost 3 bases, and 15 bases lay between the germline ends. The CDR3 here is CASSQRGGETDTQYF. The CDR3, as DNA: TGTGCCAGCAGCCAAAGGGGGGGCGAAACAGATACGCAGTATTTT. Combining the CDR3 with reference TRBV9 and TRBJ2-3 gives the whole variable domain DSGVTQTPKHLITATGQRVTLRCSPRSGDLSVYWYQQSLDQGLQFLIQYYNGEERAKGNILERFSAQQFPDLHSELNLSSLELGDSALYFCASSQRGGETDTQYFGPGTRLTVL.

The chain carries TRBV27 and TRBJ1-2; 7 bases line up with TRBD1. Per the germline V gene, CDR1 is MNHEY and CDR2 is SMNVEV (reference sequence). The CDR3 totals 14 residues. The V gene end was trimmed by 8 bases and the J gene end by 3 bases; junction bases not matched to a gene: 9. CDR3 amino acids: CASGADREYYGYTF. The CDR3 DNA follows: TGTGCCAGCGGGGCAGACAGGGAATACTATGGCTACACCTTC.

This chain joins TRBV3-1 (or the pseudogene TRBV3-2) and TRBJ1-5; D not resolved. Per germline, CDR1 LGHDT and CDR2 YNNKEL (reference sequence). CDR3 length equals 14 residues. V gave up 2 bases and J gave up 8 bases, with 13 bases separating them. The chain's CDR3 is CASSQWSGSEPQHF. CDR3 in DNA: TGTGCCAGCAGCCAATGGTCGGGGTCGGAGCCCCAGCATTTT.

The gene calls are TRBV11-2 and TRBJ2-7; no reliable D call. The CDR3 contains 13 residues. Germline CDR1 is SGHAT and CDR2 is FQNNGV. Deletions cut 1 base from V and 3 bases from J, with 7 bases between. CDR3 in amino acids: CASSLATFYEQYV. The CDR3, as DNA: TGTGCCAGCAGCTTAGCTACGTTCTACGAGCAGTACGTC.

The genes are TRBV12-3 or TRBV12-4 and TRBJ1-2, with D perhaps TRBD1 (5 bases). V was clipped by 3 bases and J by 7 bases, with 12 bases between them. The CDR3 consists of 13 residues. CDR3 DNA sequence: TGTGCCAGCAGTTTCGCCAGGGAAGGTGGCTACACCTTC. Protein product: CASSFAREGGYTF.

The J gene is TRBJ1-5, the V gene TRBV2; D possibly corresponds to TRBD1 (6 bases). Germline values: CDR1 SNHLY, CDR2 FYNNEI. The CDR3 spans 14 residues. Trimming took 6 bases from V and 7 from J, leaving 16 bases between them. This CDR3 reads CASSPRLGGQPQHF. CDR3 DNA sequence: TGTGCCAGCAGCCCCCGGCTTGGGGGCCAGCCCCAGCATTTT.

The chain couples TRBV5-1 to TRBJ1-2; maybe TRBD1 (5 bases). This CDR3 has 15 residues. Germline loops: CDR1 SGHRS, CDR2 YFSETQ. V was cut by 0 bases and J by 4 bases, with 13 bases left in between. The CDR3 is CASSLGATDSYGYTF. The CDR3 coding sequence is TGCGCCAGCAGCTTGGGGGCGACAGACTCCTATGGCTACACCTTC.

This clone is a singleton in its sample. The chain carries TRBV7-2 and TRBJ1-2; weak D call: TRBD1 (6 bases). The CDR3 loop spans 13 amino acids. The V gene's germline CDR1 is SGHTA and CDR2 FQGNSA. V was pared by 5 bases and J by 8 bases, with 15 bases between. The CDR3 is CASSGGGRRGYTF. The CDR3 DNA sequence: TGTGCCAGCAGCGGGGGGGGCAGAAGAGGCTACACCTTC.

The chain combines TRBV7-9 with TRBJ2-7, with 12 positions matching TRBD1. Germline V CDR1 and CDR2: SEHNR, FQNEAQ (reference sequence). The CDR3 contains 14 residues. Trimming removed 5 bases from V and 7 bases from J; junction bases left unmatched: 6. The CDR3 reads CASSPGTGGQEQYF. The CDR3 nucleotides are TGTGCCAGCAGCCCCGGGACAGGGGGCCAAGAGCAGTACTTC. Combining the CDR3 with reference TRBV7-9 and TRBJ2-7 gives the whole variable domain DTGVSQNPRHKITKRGQNVTFRCDPISEHNRLYWYRQTLGQGPEFLTYFQNEAQLEKSRLLSDRFSAERPKGSFSTLEIQRTEQGDSAMYLCASSPGTGGQEQYFGPGTRLTVT.

The chain employs TRBV5-4 and TRBJ2-3; 8 bases fit TRBD1. V dropped 4 bases and J dropped 1; count of bases not matched to a gene: 8. The CDR3 covers 16 residues. In germline, CDR1 is SGHNT, CDR2 YYREEE (reference sequence). The CDR3 nucleotides read TGTGCCAGCAGCAAACCGACAGGGGAGGGCACAGATACGCAGTATTTT. As protein: CASSKPTGEGTDTQYF. Combining the CDR3 with reference TRBV5-4 and TRBJ2-3 gives the whole variable domain ETGVTQSPTHLIKTRGQQVTLRCSSQSGHNTVSWYQQALGQGPQFIFQYYREEENGRGNFPPRFSGLQFPNYSSELNVNALELDDSALYLCASSKPTGEGTDTQYFGPGTRLTVL.

This rearrangement joins TRBV7-2 to TRBJ2-1; D may be TRBD2 (7 bases). Germline V gives CDR1 SGHTA, CDR2 FQGNSA. The CDR3 is 17 amino acids. The germline V and J ends were trimmed by 5 bases and 3 bases, with 20 bases remaining between them. The CDR3 region is CASSDPVRGPIYNEQFF. For the CDR3, the DNA is TGTGCCAGCAGCGACCCTGTGCGGGGGCCGATCTACAATGAGCAGTTCTTC.

This clone was counted a single time. The V call is TRBV2, the J call TRBJ1-5; 8 bases align to TRBD1. V trimming: 0 bases; J trimming: 6 bases; junction bases outside the gene matches: 7. The CDR3 consists of 16 residues. Germline CDR1 SNHLY, CDR2 FYNNEI. The CDR3 DNA sequence: TGTGCCAGCAGTGAAGCGACAGGGGCCCTTTCTCAGCCCCAGCATTTT. It is translated as CASSEATGALSQPQHF. Variable domain in full (rest from reference TRBV2 and TRBJ1-5): EPEVTQTPSHQVTQMGQEVILRCVPISNHLYFYWYRQILGQKVEFLVSFYNNEISEKSEIFDDQFSVERPDGSNFTLKIRSTKLEDSAMYFCASSEATGALSQPQHFGDGTRLSIL.

The chain couples TRBV7-2 to TRBJ1-1; D is possibly TRBD1 (6 bases). CDR3 size: 12 residues. Germline V CDR1 and CDR2: SGHTA, FQGNSA. The V end was cut by 2 bases, the J end by 8 bases, with 9 bases between. CDR3 in amino acids: CASSLPGQEAFF. In nucleotides, the CDR3 is TGTGCCAGCAGCTTACCAGGACAGGAAGCTTTCTTT. Together with reference TRBV7-2 and TRBJ1-1, the CDR3 gives the full variable domain: GAGVSQSPSNKVTEKGKDVELRCDPISGHTALYWYRQSLGQGLEFLIYFQGNSAPDKSGLPSDRFSAERTGGSVSTLTIQRTQQEDSAVYLCASSLPGQEAFFGQGTRLTVV.